Listed here are 4 T cell receptor gamma chains from one sample, sequenced in a study of gamma-delta chains in newborns, infants, children. TCRdb called clones anew from the reads with CATT. The table records around 3,600 gamma-chain clones, 61% of them present only once. Material: blood. These receptors all come from a child who was a newborn, infant or young child, either healthy, febrile or measles-vaccinated (not recorded which).

V gene TRGV5 combines with J gene TRGJ1 or TRGJ2. Since TCRdb gives no J gene, matching the DNA to germline was used here to assign it. Germline CDR1 is VINAFY and CDR2 is YDVSNSKD. The CDR3 extends over 12 amino acids. Trimming took 3 bases from V and 6 from J; bases not matched to a gene: 5. The CDR3 coding sequence is TGTGCCACCTGGGACGAGAGTTATAAGAAACTCTTT. The encoded protein is CATWDESYKKLF.

The V and J genes are TRGV4 and TRGJ1 or TRGJ2. No J segment appears in TCRdb, so it was assigned here by matching the sequence to germline. The ends lost 5 bases at V and 7 bases at J; junction bases unmatched: 5. CDR1 EGSTGY and CDR2 YDSYTSSV come from the germline V gene. The CDR3 consists of 11 residues. As DNA, the CDR3 is TGTGCCACCTGGGTGAGGTATAAGAAACTCTTT. As protein: CATWVRYKKLF.

The rearrangement joins TRGV8 to TRGJP2. Because TCRdb records no J gene, it was assigned here through a match of the DNA to germline. Germline V gives CDR1 VENAVY, CDR2 YDSYNSRV. The trim removed 2 bases at V and 11 bases at J, leaving 5 bases unmatched. CDR3 length: 12 amino acids. DNA of the CDR3: TGTGCCACCTGGGATATTTGGTGGATCAAGACGTTT. Translation: CATWDIWWIKTF.

For this clone: Mismatch with germline at one junction end may stem from a read error. The chain carries TRGV9 and TRGJP. TCRdb carries no J gene annotation; the J gene was assigned here by matching the DNA with germline. The CDR3 has 18 residues. Per germline, CDR1 GITISATS and CDR2 ISYDGTV (reference sequence). CDR3 DNA sequence: TGTGCCTTGTGGGTGGTGCGGGAACAAGAGTTGGGCAAAAAAATCAAGGTATTT. Its translation: CALWVVREQELGKKIKVF.